The 4 T cell receptor beta chains below come from one sample, sequenced in a study of T cell responses to AZD1222 COVID-19 vaccine. Generated by immunoSEQ multiplex PCR, the TCRdb table keeps only in-frame clones and is missing some. The data contain about 120,000 clones, around 90% of them singletons. The sequencing used peripheral blood, collected on day 0 of MenACWY control vaccination. These receptors all stem from an adult in good health.

The V gene is TRBV6-5, the J gene TRBJ1-1, with 8 nucleotides matching TRBD1. Germline CDR1 reads MNHEY; CDR2 reads SVGAGI. V lost 5 bases and J lost 5; bases outside the gene matches: 7. The CDR3 totals 14 residues. The CDR3 coding sequence is TGTGCCAGCAGTATACGACAGGGGAGAACTGAAGCTTTCTTT. It codes for CASSIRQGRTEAFF.

The J gene is TRBJ1-2, the V gene TRBV5-1; possibly TRBD1 for D (6 bases). Germline CDR1 SGHRS, CDR2 YFSETQ. The CDR3 length is 14 residues. The V gene lost 0 bases and the J gene lost 2 bases, with 8 bases spanning the gap. CDR3 nucleotide sequence: TGCGCCAGCAGCTTGGCCGGACAGAACTATGGCTACACCTTC. Amino acids: CASSLAGQNYGYTF. The full variable domain, its missing parts supplied by reference TRBV5-1 and TRBJ1-2, is KAGVTQTPRYLIKTRGQQVTLSCSPISGHRSVSWYQQTPGQGLQFLFEYFSETQRNKGNFPGRFSGRQFSNSRSEMNVSTLELGDSALYLCASSLAGQNYGYTFGSGTRLTVV.

This clone showed up just a few times. The chain recombines TRBV7-9 with TRBJ2-3, with TRBD2 matching 8 bases. V shed 5 bases, J shed 0 bases, and the junction held 7 bases outside the gene matches. The CDR3 runs 16 residues. The V gene's germline CDR1 is SEHNR and CDR2 FQNEAQ (reference sequence). CDR3 sequence: CASSQTSGASTDTQYF. The CDR3 DNA follows: TGTGCCAGCAGCCAAACTAGCGGAGCTAGCACAGATACGCAGTATTTT.

This clone was observed a single time. The chain has TRBV2 and TRBJ2-7; no clear D. Looked up from germline, CDR1 is SNHLY and CDR2 is FYNNEI. Trimming removed 3 bases from V and 12 bases from J, with 12 bases in between. The CDR3 runs 11 residues. CDR3 protein: CASSDHDFRYF. The CDR3 DNA sequence: TGTGCCAGCAGTGATCATGACTTCAGGTACTTC.